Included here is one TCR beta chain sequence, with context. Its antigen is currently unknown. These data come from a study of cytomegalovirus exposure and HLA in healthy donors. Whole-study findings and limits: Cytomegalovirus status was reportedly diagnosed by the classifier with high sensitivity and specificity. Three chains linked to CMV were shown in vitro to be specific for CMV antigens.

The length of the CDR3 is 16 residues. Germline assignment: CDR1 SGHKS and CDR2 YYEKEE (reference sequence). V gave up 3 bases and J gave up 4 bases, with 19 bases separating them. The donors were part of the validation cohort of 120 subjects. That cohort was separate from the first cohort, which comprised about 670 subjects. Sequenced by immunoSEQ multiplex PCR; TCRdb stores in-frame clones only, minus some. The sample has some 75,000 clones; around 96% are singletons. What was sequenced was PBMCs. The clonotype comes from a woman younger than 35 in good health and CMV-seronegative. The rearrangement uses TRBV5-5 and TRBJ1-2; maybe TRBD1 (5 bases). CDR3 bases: TGTGCCAGCAGCTCCTCCCCGGACACGGCTCCCTATGGCTACACCTTC. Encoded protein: CASSSSPDTAPYGYTF.